This T cell receptor (beta chain) was found in a study of blood T cell repertoires in COVID-19. Whole-study context: Acute-phase and convalescent COVID-19 samples originated in the United States, Italy and Spain. PBMCs, B-cell-depleted T cells, or T cells were the source of the cDNA or gDNA that made up the material.

Per germline, CDR1 SGDLS and CDR2 YYNGEE. The V end lost 5 bases, the J end lost 2 bases, and 13 bases lay between the germline ends. The CDR3 length is 14 residues. This clone was seen a handful of times. Enrollees, about 18 to 90 years old, lived in some 24 US areas. Authors' data handling: Reference gene primer amplification yielded estimated nucleated cell counts. Here immunoSEQ multiplex PCR was the method, and the copy in TCRdb shows in-frame clones only, minus some. The V and J calls and clone size are taken from that table; D and trimming were inferred from the DNA. The sample lists approximately 210,000 clones; 80% to 85% were seen once.

V usage is TRBV9 and J usage is TRBJ1-2; tentative D call: TRBD1 (5 bases). Sequencing used PBMCs or T cells enriched from blood (not recorded which). The origin of this receptor is a woman aged 45-65 years with acute COVID-19. CDR3 sequence reads: CASRRAGVNYGYTF. The DNA of the CDR3 is TGTGCCAGCAGGAGGGCGGGGGTAAACTATGGCTACACCTTC.